These T cell receptor beta chains were read from a single sample in a study of CD8+CD57+ T cells in acquired aplastic anemia. TCRdb used MiXCR to reprocess the reads, holding one entry per CDR3 protein. The table has some 410,000 distinct CDR3 sequences, roughly 64% seen once; the top ten hold 4%. The sample comprised sorted CD4+, CD8+, or CD8+CD57+ T cells (not recorded which) from PBMCs. Receptors were obtained from a human donor in good health, serving as a control. Both conserved end residues are part of each CDR3. A D gene is named only where the DNA matches it firmly. The listing skips clone size in some rows; elsewhere it reads once, few, many or a size class.

v_call	j_call	clone_size	d_call	cdr3_aa	cdr3_nt
TRBV19	TRBJ1-4	NA	TRBD1	CASRPGQGSEKLFF	TGTGCCAGTAGACCGGGACAGGGAAGCGAAAAACTGTTTTTT
TRBV9	TRBJ2-3	NA	NA	CASSVPGHIRDTKYF	TGTGCCAGCAGCGTACCGGGACACATAAGAGATACCAAGTATTTT
TRBV29-1	TRBJ1-2	NA	NA	CSVEERDLRGYTF	TGCAGCGTTGAGGAGAGGGACCTTCGAGGCTACACCTTC
TRBV7-6	TRBJ2-5	NA	TRBD1	CASSLGSPGQGGRTIATQYF	TGTGCCAGCAGCTTAGGGTCCCCAGGACAGGGCGGTAGGACAATCGCGACCCAGTACTTC
TRBV6-5	TRBJ2-5	NA	NA	CARSWGGGGGETQYF	TGTGCCCGCAGTTGGGGAGGAGGTGGGGGAGAGACCCAGTACTTC
TRBV5-8	TRBJ1-6	once	NA	CASSLDPGSPLHF	TGCGCCAGCAGCCTGGATCCGGGGTCACCCCTCCACTTT
TRBV7-2	TRBJ1-2	once	NA	CASSFQLDGGYGYTF	TGTGCCAGCAGCTTTCAACTAGACGGCGGCTATGGCTACACCTTC
TRBV7-2	TRBJ1-3	many	NA	CASSNSAAGNTIYF	TGTGCCAGCAGCAACAGCGCGGCTGGAAACACCATATATTTT
TRBV15	TRBJ1-2	NA	TRBD1	CATSRDRIRETGLDGYTF	TGTGCCACCAGCAGAGATCGCATACGGGAGACAGGGTTAGATGGCTACACCTTC
TRBV20-1	TRBJ2-7	once	NA	CSARHRAGEYEQYF	TGCAGTGCTAGACACAGGGCCGGGGAATACGAGCAGTACTTC
TRBV24-1	TRBJ2-5	NA	NA	CATSGGAGWGETQYF	TGTGCCACCAGTGGGGGGGCAGGGTGGGGCGAGACCCAGTACTTC
TRBV2	TRBJ1-5	NA	TRBD1	CASSLGQGAGQPQHF	TGTGCCAGCAGTTTGGGACAGGGGGCAGGTCAGCCCCAGCATTTT
TRBV2	TRBJ2-3	NA	NA	CASSRPGGITGELF	TGTGCCAGCAGCCGGCCGGGTGGTATCACCGGGGAGCTTTTT
TRBV20-1	TRBJ2-1	NA	TRBD2	CSAQKREGSYNEQFF	TGCAGTGCTCAAAAGCGGGAGGGCTCCTACAATGAGCAGTTCTTC
TRBV6-7	TRBJ1-6	once	TRBD1	CASRGTGGSPLHF	TGTGCCAGCAGGGGGACAGGGGGTTCACCCCTCCACTTT
TRBV7-9	TRBJ1-1	NA	NA	CASSQGPGNTEAFF	TGTGCCAGCAGCCAAGGACCCGGGAACACTGAAGCTTTCTTT
TRBV7-2	TRBJ1-4	NA	NA	CASSLDGTNGANVF	TGTGCCAGCAGCCTGGACGGCACCAATGGGGCCAACGTCTTT
TRBV4-2	TRBJ2-7	many	NA	CASSQGGAGNYEQYF	TGTGCCAGCAGCCAAGGCGGGGCCGGGAACTACGAGCAGTACTTC
TRBV7-2	TRBJ2-2	few	NA	CASSLGQGGITGELFF	TGCGCCAGCAGCTTGGGGCAGGGTGGTATCACCGGGGAGCTGTTTTTT
TRBV7-8	TRBJ2-1	once	TRBD2	CASGTTSGRYNEQFF	TGTGCCAGCGGCACCACTAGCGGCCGGTACAATGAGCAGTTCTTC
TRBV4-1	TRBJ2-1	NA	NA	CATSLVVGTEQFF	TGCGCCACCAGCTTAGTGGTAGGGACTGAGCAGTTCTTC
TRBV7-4	TRBJ2-5	NA	TRBD2	CASSVGVAGASQETQYF	TGTGCCAGCAGCGTAGGAGTAGCGGGTGCATCACAAGAGACCCAGTACTTC
TRBV2	TRBJ2-7	few	TRBD1	CASNPQGGQGVSYEQYF	TGTGCCAGCAACCCTCAGGGGGGACAGGGGGTCTCCTACGAGCAGTACTTC
TRBV5-6	TRBJ2-3	NA	NA	CASSPETTRDTQYF	TGTGCCAGCAGTCCCGAGACCACCCGGGATACGCAGTATTTT
TRBV9	TRBJ1-2	many	NA	CASRNHGRLGDYGYTF	TGTGCCAGCAGGAACCACGGACGTCTCGGAGACTATGGCTACACCTTC
TRBV10-1	TRBJ2-7	NA	NA	CAISQTRTYEQYF	TGCGCCATCAGTCAGACCAGGACCTACGAGCAGTACTTC
TRBV25-1	TRBJ2-5	NA	TRBD1	CASSETRQGRIQETQYF	TGTGCCAGCAGTGAGACGCGACAGGGCCGTATCCAAGAGACCCAGTACTTC
TRBV24-1	TRBJ1-1	NA	NA	CATSDLLEVNTEAFF	TGTGCCACCAGTGATTTGTTGGAGGTGAACACTGAAGCTTTCTTT
TRBV5-1	TRBJ1-5	NA	NA	CVSRRGLDHNQPQHF	TGCGTCAGCCGTAGAGGGCTAGACCACAATCAGCCCCAGCATTTT
TRBV6-1	TRBJ2-5	NA	TRBD2	CASSTSGGGETQYF	TGTGCCAGCAGTACGAGCGGGGGAGGGGAGACCCAGTACTTC
TRBV19	TRBJ1-1	many	TRBD1	CASSTTGGWTEAFF	TGTGCCAGTAGCACGACAGGGGGCTGGACTGAAGCTTTCTTT
TRBV7-8	TRBJ1-4	NA	TRBD1	CASSIGGRGGYLFF	TGTGCCAGCAGCATAGGGGGCAGAGGAGGCTACCTGTTTTTT
TRBV9	TRBJ2-5	NA	TRBD2	CASSVGGLAGVETQYF	TGTGCCAGCAGCGTAGGGGGACTAGCGGGGGTGGAGACCCAGTACTTC
TRBV27	TRBJ2-2	many	NA	CASSYTGELFF	TGTGCCAGCAGTTACACCGGGGAGCTGTTTTTT
TRBV10-2	TRBJ2-7	NA	NA	CASSSAAGVQEQQF	TGCGCCAGCAGTTCTGCGGCAGGGGTCCAGGAGCAGCAGTTC
TRBV10-3	TRBJ1-2	NA	NA	CAISESVRVGGYTF	TGTGCCATCAGTGAGTCCGTCAGGGTCGGTGGCTACACCTTC
TRBV6-5	TRBJ2-3	many	NA	CASSITLAEVKTDTQYF	TGTGCCAGCAGCATAACCCTGGCGGAGGTGAAAACAGATACGCAGTATTTT
TRBV6-2/TRBV6-3	TRBJ1-1	many	TRBD1	CASSSPGRGLTEAFF	TGTGCCAGCAGTTCCCCAGGCAGGGGGCTTACTGAAGCTTTCTTT
TRBV20-1	TRBJ1-2	NA	NA	CRGSAPAYYCYTF	NA
TRBV9	TRBJ1-4	NA	NA	CASSVETATNEKLFF	TGTGCCAGCAGCGTAGAGACAGCAACCAATGAAAAACTGTTTTTT
TRBV5-1	TRBJ2-2	many	NA	CASSLRVGELFF	TGCGCCAGCAGCTTGCGTGTCGGGGAGCTGTTTTTT
TRBV5-6	TRBJ2-5	many	TRBD1	CASSLVGQGDQETQYF	TGTGCCAGCAGCTTGGTCGGCCAGGGGGACCAAGAGACCCAGTACTTC
TRBV12-3/TRBV12-4	TRBJ2-3	NA	NA	CASSFTTSTQYF	TGTGCCAGCAGTTTCACGACTAGTACGCAGTATTTT
TRBV29-1	TRBJ1-1	NA	NA	CSVEGGVLTEAFF	TGCAGCGTTGAAGGGGGCGTACTCACTGAAGCTTTCTTT
TRBV6-6	TRBJ1-3	NA	NA	CASILSGPRDTIYF	TGTGCCAGCATACTCTCAGGGCCAAGAGACACCATATATTTT